Presented here are 19 T cell receptor beta chains from one specimen sequenced in a study of CD8 T cells in ankylosing spondylitis (dated by TCRdb to about 2017). The method behind the library was 5' RACE. TCRdb lists the instrument as Illumina HiSeq 2500. Through fastp at Q25 and MiXCR, TCRdb rebuilt clones from the public reads, retaining in-frame beta chains. Each CDR3 protein appears once, grouped with its most common genes and DNA. This sample comprises roughly 230,000 distinct CDR3 sequences, over 15% of them detected only once. The ten largest clonotypes hold approximately 32% of the sample. The sequenced sample was blood, either unsorted or a sorted T cell fraction (not recorded which). Receptors originate from a male donor with ankylosing spondylitis or in good health (not recorded which).

The sample holds a few counts of this clonotype. The genes are TRBV5-5 and TRBJ2-3; 7 bases fit TRBD1. There are 15 residues in the CDR3. The germline V gene has CDR1 SGHKS and CDR2 YYEKEE (reference sequence). V lost 0 bases and J lost 5; bases outside the gene matches: 6. This CDR3 is CASSLGAGGVDTQYF. The CDR3 nucleotides read TGTGCCAGCAGCTTGGGAGCAGGGGGAGTAGATACGCAGTATTTT.

This clonotype was seen at least ten times. J is TRBJ1-1 and V is TRBV20-1; 7 bases are a match to TRBD1. Germline CDR1 reads DFQATT; CDR2 reads SNEGSKA (reference sequence). J gave up 3 bases and V 3 bases, and 1 base lay outside the gene matches. CDR3 length: 12 residues. Here the CDR3 reads CSASTGDTEAFF. CDR3 DNA sequence: TGCAGTGCTAGTACAGGGGACACTGAAGCTTTCTTT.

Regarding this clonotype: The conserved phenylalanine or tryptophan normally closing the CDR3 is absent here, so this likely arose from a read error. The chain combines TRBV5-4 with TRBJ2-4, with D possibly being TRBD1 (6 bases). Trimming removed 7 bases at V and 0 bases at J, with 20 bases between. The length of the CDR3 is 17 residues. Germline-derived CDR1 and CDR2 are SGHNT and YYREEE (reference sequence). In DNA form, the CDR3 reads TGTGCCAGCTCCACGCGGAACCAGGGGATAGCCAAAAACATTCAGTACCTC. It translates to CASSTRNQGIAKNIQYL.

The chain carries TRBV27 and TRBJ2-1, with a possible D match to TRBD1 (6 bases). V was pared by 7 bases and J by 0 bases, with 19 bases between. The CDR3 is 17 residues long. Germline V CDR1 and CDR2: MNHEY, SMNVEV (reference sequence). The CDR3 sequence: CASTQQWGLNSYNEQFF. CDR3 sequence (DNA): TGTGCCAGCACCCAGCAGTGGGGGCTAAACTCCTACAATGAGCAGTTCTTC.

This clonotype was found a few times. The chain links TRBV19 to TRBJ2-1; D ambiguous. CDR1 is LNHDA, CDR2 SQIVND, per germline (reference sequence). V lost 6 bases to trimming and J lost 0 bases, with 18 bases between them. The CDR3 is made up of 17 amino acids. The CDR3 loop reads CASRAAPGISSYNEQFF. CDR3 bases: TGTGCCAGTAGGGCGGCGCCTGGGATTAGCTCCTACAATGAGCAGTTCTTC.

This clonotype was detected only a few times. The V and J genes are TRBV4-1 and TRBJ2-7, with 14 bases fitting TRBD2. The trim removed 7 bases at V and 5 bases at J, leaving 7 bases unmatched. CDR1 and CDR2 from the germline V gene are MGHRA and YSYEKL. The CDR3 is 15 amino acids. The CDR3: CASTLTGLAGDEQYF. DNA of the CDR3: TGCGCCAGCACCCTAACGGGACTAGCGGGAGACGAGCAGTACTTC.

This clonotype was found a few times. CDR3: CASTRRGTQETQYF. The CDR3 DNA reads as TGTGCCAGCACCCGAAGGGGAACCCAAGAGACCCAGTACTTC. The chain recombines TRBV6-4 with TRBJ2-5, with a possible D match to TRBD1 (5 bases). V dropped 7 bases and J dropped 1 base, with 13 bases sitting between them. Looked up from germline, CDR1 is MRHNA and CDR2 is SNTAGT. This CDR3 has 14 amino acids.

In this sample, this clonotype turned up a few times. The CDR3 end shows no conserved phenylalanine or tryptophan, and so a read error is likely. The chain recombines TRBV5-1 with TRBJ1-2, with D tentatively TRBD1 (5 bases). Trimming shortened V by 0 bases and J by 2 bases, and 17 bases separated the two germline ends. Germline CDR1 is SGHRS and CDR2 is YFSETQ. The CDR3 is 17 amino acids. The CDR3 loop is CASSLEVGDVPNYGYTL. For the CDR3, the DNA is TGCGCCAGCAGCTTGGAGGTAGGGGATGTACCGAACTATGGCTACACCCTC.

This clonotype showed up just a few times. V gene TRBV12-3 or TRBV12-4 combines with J gene TRBJ2-5; D remains ambiguous. V was trimmed by 2 bases and J by 5 bases, leaving 12 bases between them. The CDR3 sequence is 14 residues long. CDR3: CASSLSRRRETQYF. The CDR3, as DNA: TGTGCCAGCAGTTTATCCCGCCGCCGGGAGACCCAGTACTTC.

This clonotype was counted many times. The chain couples TRBV12-3 or TRBV12-4 to TRBJ1-5; the D is unclear. The CDR3 contains 13 residues. V lost 3 bases and J lost 7, with 10 bases in between. CDR3: CASSLGGGQPQHF. For the CDR3, the DNA is TGTGCCAGCAGTTTGGGAGGTGGACAGCCCCAGCATTTT.

This clonotype was picked up many times. The rearrangement links TRBV4-3 to TRBJ2-1; 7 bases agree with TRBD2. In germline, CDR1 is LGHNA, CDR2 YSLEER. V lost 3 bases to trimming and J lost 2 bases; unmatched junction nucleotides: 4. This CDR3 spans 15 amino acids. The CDR3, as DNA: TGCGCCAGCAGCCAGGGGCGGGAGCCCTACAATGAGCAGTTCTTC. It is translated as CASSQGREPYNEQFF.

The rearrangement uses TRBV12-3 or TRBV12-4 and TRBJ2-5; D is ambiguous. Trimming stripped 4 bases from V and 5 bases from J, with 17 bases between. This CDR3 region has 15 residues. CDR3 in amino acids: CASSSPIQLRETQYF. CDR3 bases: TGTGCCAGCAGTTCCCCCATCCAGCTTAGGGAGACCCAGTACTTC.

The J gene is TRBJ2-7, the V gene TRBV4-3; tentatively, D is TRBD1 (6 bases). Germline V gene lookup returns CDR1 LGHNA and CDR2 YSLEER. This CDR3 comprises 14 residues. V lost 3 bases and J lost 3, with 12 bases in between. The CDR3 is CASSHFPGHYEQYF. For the CDR3, the DNA is TGCGCCAGCAGCCACTTCCCGGGACACTACGAGCAGTACTTC.

This clonotype was counted between two and nine times. The chain joins TRBV28 to TRBJ1-3; D not resolved. V was pared by 6 bases and J by 4 bases, with 7 bases between. The CDR3 has 12 amino acids. The germline V gene has CDR1 MDHEN and CDR2 SYDVKM. The CDR3 region has the DNA TGTGCCAGCAGCCCCGAGGGAAACACCATATATTTT. It yields the protein CASSPEGNTIYF.

This clonotype was counted a few times. The rearrangement links TRBV12-3 or TRBV12-4 to TRBJ1-4, with D unclear. V lost 6 bases, J lost 5 bases, and 7 bases lay in between. The CDR3 length is 12 residues. CDR3 in amino acids: CASSSENEKLFF. In nucleotides, the CDR3 is TGTGCCAGCAGCTCCGAAAATGAAAAACTGTTTTTT.

V usage is TRBV20-1 and J usage is TRBJ1-1, with a weak D call TRBD1 (5 bases). Germline loops: CDR1 DFQATT, CDR2 SNEGSKA (reference sequence). The length of the CDR3 is 11 residues. V lost 0 bases and J 10 bases, leaving 9 bases between the germline ends. The CDR3 here is CSARDGTPAFF. The CDR3 region has the DNA TGCAGTGCTAGAGATGGGACCCCAGCTTTCTTT.

This clonotype was observed at least ten times. V is TRBV12-3 or TRBV12-4 and J is TRBJ2-1, with TRBD1 as a possible D gene (5 bases). V was shortened by 9 bases and J by 4 bases, with 16 bases between the two germline ends. CDR3 length: 14 amino acids. CDR3 sequence (DNA): TGTGCCAGTCGTCCCAGACAGCCTTACAATGAGCAGTTCTTC. Translated: CASRPRQPYNEQFF.

This clonotype was found a few times. The rearrangement links TRBV3-1 to TRBJ2-5; TRBD2 agrees at 8 bases. CDR3 length: 16 amino acids. Germline V gene lookup returns CDR1 LGHDT and CDR2 YNNKEL (reference sequence). J lost 5 bases, V lost 1 base, and 9 bases had no gene match. The CDR3 nucleotides are TGTGCCAGCAGCCAAGTTCCGGGAGGGCACCCCGAGACCCAGTACTTC. Encoded protein: CASSQVPGGHPETQYF.

This clonotype showed up just a few times. The chain links TRBV7-9 to TRBJ2-1; the D gene is possibly TRBD2 (6 bases). Germline CDR1 is SEHNR and CDR2 is FQNEAQ (reference sequence). CDR3 length: 17 residues. V gave up 5 bases and J gave up 3 bases, with 20 bases separating them. The CDR3 DNA reads as TGTGCCAGCAGCGAAGCTCCGGGACTTCACTTCTACAATGAGCAGTTCTTC. It translates to CASSEAPGLHFYNEQFF.